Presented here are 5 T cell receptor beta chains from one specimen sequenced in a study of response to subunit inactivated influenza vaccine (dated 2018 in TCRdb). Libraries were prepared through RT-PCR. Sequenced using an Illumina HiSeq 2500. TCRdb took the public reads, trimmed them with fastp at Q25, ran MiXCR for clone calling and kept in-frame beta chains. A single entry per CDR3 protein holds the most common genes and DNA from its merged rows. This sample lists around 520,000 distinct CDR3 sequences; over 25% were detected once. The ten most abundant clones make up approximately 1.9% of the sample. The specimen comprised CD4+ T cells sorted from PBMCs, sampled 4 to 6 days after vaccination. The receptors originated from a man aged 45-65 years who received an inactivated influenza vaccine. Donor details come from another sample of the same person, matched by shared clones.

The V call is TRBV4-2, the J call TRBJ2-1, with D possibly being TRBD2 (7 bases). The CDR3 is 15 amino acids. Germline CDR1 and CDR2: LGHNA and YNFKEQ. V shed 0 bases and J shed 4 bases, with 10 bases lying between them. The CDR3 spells CASSQEGGPYNEQFF. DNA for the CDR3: TGTGCCAGCAGCCAAGAGGGGGGGCCATACAATGAGCAGTTCTTC.

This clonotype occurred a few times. CDR3 sequence reads: CSVIRGLHNTEAFF. The CDR3 DNA reads TGCAGCGTCATCAGGGGCCTGCATAACACTGAAGCTTTCTTT. The chain carries TRBV29-1 and TRBJ1-1; TRBD1 is a possible D gene (6 bases). The CDR3 sequence is 14 residues long. With 6 bases removed from V and 2 bases from J, the gap between germline ends came to 16 bases. Germline assignment: CDR1 SQVTM and CDR2 ANQGSEA.

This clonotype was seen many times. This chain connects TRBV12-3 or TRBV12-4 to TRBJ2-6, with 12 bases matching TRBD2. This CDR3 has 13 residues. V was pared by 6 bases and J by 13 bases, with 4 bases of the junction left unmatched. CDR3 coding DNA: TGTGCCAGCAGGCAGACTAGCGGGAGAGTCCTGACTTTC. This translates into CASRQTSGRVLTF.

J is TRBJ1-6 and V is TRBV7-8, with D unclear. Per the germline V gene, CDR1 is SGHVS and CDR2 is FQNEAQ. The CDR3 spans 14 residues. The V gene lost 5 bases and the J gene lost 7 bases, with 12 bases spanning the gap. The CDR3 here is CASSPNRGNSPLHF. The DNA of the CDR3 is TGTGCCAGCAGCCCAAATCGGGGAAATTCACCCCTCCACTTT.

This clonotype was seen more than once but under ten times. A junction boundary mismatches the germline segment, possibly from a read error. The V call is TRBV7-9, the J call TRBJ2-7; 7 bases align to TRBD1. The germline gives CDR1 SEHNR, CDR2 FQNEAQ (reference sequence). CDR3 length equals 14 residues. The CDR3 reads CVSSPGGRGGEQYF. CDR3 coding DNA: TGTGTCAGCAGTCCAGGGGGACGGGGCGGCGAGCAGTACTTC.